This note documents a single T cell receptor beta chain sequence. Its antigen target is currently unknown. Mismatch with germline at one junction end may stem from a read error. Donors were healthy HIV-negative adults with no recently reported acute infections or vaccinations. Only Caucasian adults living in Nashville, Tennessee, USA were represented among the donors. In the unsorted samples, some 100 million PBMCs were counted, and genomic DNA was extracted using the QIAamp DNA Blood Mini kit. After blood collection by leukapheresis, PBMCs were isolated using Ficoll-Histopaque density gradient centrifugation and then cryopreserved in the vapor phase of liquid nitrogen. Using the deep immunoSEQ assay, multiplex PCR amplified TCR CDR3 regions from genomic DNA. Genomic DNA extracted from each cell subset was distributed evenly over all wells of several immunoSEQ 96-well plates, and each plate served as one replicate. For unsorted PBMC, roughly 330 ng of genomic DNA, equivalent to approximately 28,000 T cell genomes, went into each replicate PCR. Unsorted PBMC genomic DNA was sequenced across ten immunoSEQ deep assay plates. Purified libraries were quantified with a Qubit 3.0 fluorometer, sized on a Bioanalyzer 2100, and re-quantified with the KAPA Library Quantification kit. Every immunoSEQ 96-well plate was sequenced on a dedicated single-read 150-cycle Illumina NextSeq 550 flow cell. Concerning the study's data processing: Because the immunoSEQ output included only junctional sequences and no quality scores, the filtering could not be the same as the filtering used for full-length reads. Sequences were annotated with PyIR, a Python wrapper for IgBLAST v1.9, using IMGT germline references to assign V/J genes and CDR3. Reads were removed for weak V/J assignments (E-value above 1e-6), missing CDR3, stop codons, out-of-frame junctions, or ambiguous translated residues. V3J clonotypes were defined by identical inferred V gene, J gene, and CDR3 amino acid sequence. Percentage overlap between repertoires was computed as shared unique clonotypes divided by the size of the smaller repertoire. Three approaches were used to assess repertoire richness: RTK rarefaction, the Chao1 estimator, and Recon v2.1 estimates of unobserved clonotypes. TCRdb retrieved this table from immuneACCESS and kept in-frame rearrangements only. Not all clones are present; in checked studies, unresolved V genes account for under half, and no reason is known for the remainder. The V and J calls and clone size were taken over from that table, and D and trimming were inferred from the DNA. Within this sample are some 530,000 clones, with roughly 80% of them counted one time only. The biggest ten clones account for roughly 12% of the sample.

The data belong to a study of shared clonotypes between healthy human individuals (TCRdb year 2020). Turning to the overall study: Three men and two women, aged 18 to 49 years, made up the cohort. To estimate repertoire size and how much clonotype sharing occurs between individuals, the study deeply sequenced the blood TCR repertoires of about five healthy adults. Different laboratories and diverse techniques were used to prepare libraries and sequence TCR repertoires, to increase sequencing depth and limit assay-specific biases. Per donor, leukapheresis produced somewhere between about 0.94 and 9 billion PBMCs.

CDR1 is given as SSHAT and CDR2 as FNYEAQ, both from the germline V gene (reference sequence). Its CDR3 holds 14 amino acids, cysteine through phenylalanine. CDR3 DNA only is kept here, 42 bases in frame from base 1. Summary of the overall study and its limitations: The genetic and exposure-history diversity represented was limited by the small number of donors. Pairwise subsampling indicated that sequencing depth was expected to affect the degree of clonotype sharing among donors. Sampling was restricted to blood, and TCR repertoires in tissue are likely to differ from TCR repertoires in blood.

The clonotype originates from a woman aged 40-49 years in good health. Some clones in this sample may be carry-over from other donors' samples. Recombination joined TRBV7-7 with TRBJ2-7; TRBD1 lines up with 8 middle nucleotides. Sequenced sample: PBMCs. The sequenced DNA is TGTGCTAGCAGCCGGGGACAGGAACCCTTCGAGCAGTACTTC. Translated, this is CASSRGQEPFEQYF.